The rows below give T cell receptor beta chains drawn from one sample of a study of blood T cells in healthy people across ages. TCRdb re-analysed the 5' RACE reads in MiXCR, keeping a single row per CDR3 protein. The sample lists more than 1.4 million distinct CDR3 sequences, about 43% occurring once. The sequenced sample was blood. The receptor source for this set is a woman younger than 35 in good health. The conserved cysteine and the conserved F or W are not part of the CDR3 here. The order of the fields is V gene, CDR3 protein.

V: TRBV5-1; CDR3: ASNPGLAGITEQF
V: TRBV5-1; CDR3: ASSLVQREGYT
V: TRBV28; CDR3: ASSFPSRGGGSTDTQY
V: TRBV12-3/TRBV12-4; CDR3: ASSPNTGFTGELF
V: TRBV4-1; CDR3: ASSQDFGSEQF
V: TRBV12-3/TRBV12-4; CDR3: ASSLLGRPGSYEQY
V: TRBV20-1; CDR3: SARDSLAGEQF
V: TRBV28; CDR3: ASSEEGGWSQETQY
V: TRBV20-1; CDR3: SARGRQGTDTQY
V: TRBV2; CDR3: ASSKDPNEQY
V: TRBV6-5; CDR3: ASSSSVTTGDTQY
V: TRBV5-1; CDR3: ASRPLAGVTGELF
V: TRBV20-1; CDR3: GIAGTGANVLT
V: TRBV2; CDR3: ASGVRYNEQY
V: TRBV30; CDR3: AWTGNTYEQY
V: TRBV12-3/TRBV12-4; CDR3: ASRGSTGGTEAF
V: TRBV12-5; CDR3: ASGQDRGGYEQY
V: TRBV7-2; CDR3: ASSFTGSVIGPQH
V: TRBV4-2; CDR3: ASSEDARGDTQY
V: TRBV2; CDR3: ASSEVVSYGYT
V: TRBV6-2/TRBV6-3; CDR3: ASRAVAGGVTDTQY
V: TRBV7-9; CDR3: ASSLSGGLGYTQY
V: TRBV24-1; CDR3: ATSDPGDMNNEQF
V: TRBV4-2; CDR3: ASSKTSGMAYEQF
V: TRBV28; CDR3: ASTAFVRPYNEQF
V: TRBV6-5; CDR3: ASSYAAGLAGGGGSYNEQF
V: TRBV29-1; CDR3: SVLGRAGVGEQF
V: TRBV6-1; CDR3: ASSERRGGPSTDTQY
V: TRBV28; CDR3: ASSLAGTGTPGEKLF
V: TRBV25-1; CDR3: ASSEDRGFTSPLH
V: TRBV6-1; CDR3: ASSEILGANSPLH
V: TRBV12-3/TRBV12-4; CDR3: ASSLGGEGNQPQH
V: TRBV4-1; CDR3: ASSHPWGQGKWNTEAF
V: TRBV5-1; CDR3: ASSLVGPGPGELF
V: TRBV7-9; CDR3: ASSLAGTAANDGYT
V: TRBV2; CDR3: ASETHNEQF
V: TRBV6-5; CDR3: ASSFRDPRSDEQY
V: TRBV20-1; CDR3: SARPTLATHTQY
V: TRBV6-6; CDR3: ASSPNPGQGPSYEQY
V: TRBV3-1; CDR3: ASSQLSEQY
V: TRBV20-1; CDR3: SATLPGLYTEAF
V: TRBV3-1; CDR3: ASSQETEQIEAF